These 3 T cell receptor beta chains originate from one sample sequenced in a study of beta chain features in type 1 diabetes. Study-level results: Among patients with Type 1 diabetes, TCRB CDR3s were moderately but significantly shorter in every one of the four CD4+ subsets.

No antigens are known for them. Every isolated RNA sample was fully reverse transcribed, so sequencing captured expressed TCRB transcripts. Method: immunoSEQ multiplex PCR; TCRdb's copy keeps in-frame clones and lacks some. The sample has tens of thousands of clones; 50% to 55% are singletons. The sequencing input was Tregs from blood. These receptors originate from a woman in her 40s with type 1 diabetes.

The chain is built from TRBV11-1 and TRBJ2-7; 7 bases line up with TRBD1. After removal of 5 bases from V and 3 bases from J, the junction contained 1 base not matched to a gene. Germline V gives CDR1 SGHAT, CDR2 FQDESV (reference sequence). This CDR3 comprises 12 residues. In DNA, the CDR3 is TGTGCCAGCAGCCGGGACAGCTACGAGCAGTACTTC. Translation gives CASSRDSYEQYF.

The chain uses TRBV7-8 and TRBJ2-3, with TRBD1 identical over 8 bases. The CDR3 is 16 residues long. The V and J ends lost 0 bases and 7 bases, in that order; junction bases with no gene match: 9. Germline-derived CDR1 and CDR2 are SGHVS and FQNEAQ. The CDR3 DNA is TGTGCCAGCAGCTTAGCCCGCAGGGGGCCCCTAAATACGCAGTATTTT. As protein: CASSLARRGPLNTQYF.

A few counts support this clone. The chain employs TRBV11-2 and TRBJ2-5, with unresolved D. Germline lookup yields CDR1 SGHAT and CDR2 FQNNGV. Trimming left V 1 base short and J 5 bases short, with 2 bases between. The CDR3 covers 11 residues. The CDR3 here is CASSLAETQYF. The CDR3 DNA is TGTGCCAGCAGCTTAGCGGAGACCCAGTACTTC.